The 15 T cell receptor beta chains presented below share a single source sample, sequenced in a study of T cell responses to AZD1222 COVID-19 vaccine. The data were produced by immunoSEQ multiplex PCR, yet TCRdb's version contains in-frame clones alone and is incomplete. This sample yields 90,000 to 140,000 clones, of which around 76% are seen a single time; more than 4.5% belongs to the top ten. The sample in question was peripheral blood, obtained on day 0 of AZD1222 vaccination. Receptors were obtained from an adult in good health.

CDR3 in DNA: TGTGCTAGTGGCCAAACAGTAAACACCGGGGAGCTGTTTTTT. It translates to CASGQTVNTGELFF. The rearrangement links TRBV12-5 to TRBJ2-2, with D unresolved. Germline assignment: CDR1 LGHNT and CDR2 FRNRAP. The CDR3 covers 14 residues. V was clipped by 6 bases and J by 2 bases, with 10 bases between them.

The chain combines TRBV7-2 with TRBJ1-2; D remains unclear. Germline loops: CDR1 SGHTA, CDR2 FQGNSA. Trimming shortened V by 5 bases and J by 5 bases, and 6 bases separated the two germline ends. CDR3 length: 11 residues. The CDR3 DNA sequence: TGTGCCAGCAGCGACTATTATGGCTACACCTTC. Its translation is CASSDYYGYTF.

V gene TRBV6-5 combines with J gene TRBJ2-7; tentatively, D is TRBD1 (6 bases). From germline, CDR1 is MNHEY and CDR2 SVGAGI. Trimming stripped 7 bases from V and 5 bases from J, with 15 bases between. The CDR3 sequence is 13 residues long. The CDR3 DNA follows: TGTGCCAGCACCCCACAGGGAATCAACGAGCAGTACTTC. As protein: CASTPQGINEQYF.

This chain links TRBV27 with TRBJ2-3; TRBD2 is a possible D gene (6 bases). With 3 bases removed from V and 5 bases from J, the gap between germline ends came to 12 bases. The CDR3 contains 14 residues. Germline values: CDR1 MNHEY, CDR2 SMNVEV (reference sequence). The CDR3: CASSLGLSIDTQYF. The CDR3 DNA reads as TGTGCCAGCAGTTTGGGACTTAGTATAGATACGCAGTATTTT.

A single count supports this clone. The rearrangement links TRBV5-1 to TRBJ2-7, with 9 bases that match TRBD1. The junction had 12 bases not matched to a gene; V was cut back by 3 bases and J by 2 bases. The CDR3 contains 17 residues. The germline CDR1 and CDR2 sequences are SGHRS and YFSETQ. CDR3 residues: CASSSKRTGDYAYEQYF. CDR3 bases: TGCGCCAGCAGCTCAAAGCGGACAGGGGACTACGCCTACGAGCAGTACTTC.

This clone has just one count. J is TRBJ2-3 and V is TRBV9; D perhaps matches TRBD2 (6 bases). The CDR3 spans 13 residues. Germline CDR1 and CDR2: SGDLS and YYNGEE. V lost 4 bases and J lost 6, with 12 bases in between. CDR3 in amino acids: CASSTAGWDTQYF. CDR3 DNA: TGTGCCAGCAGCACGGCGGGATGGGATACGCAGTATTTT.

This sequence joins TRBV12-5 and TRBJ1-1; D possibly corresponds to TRBD1 (5 bases). CDR3 length equals 13 residues. Germline CDR1 reads LGHNT; CDR2 reads FRNRAP. V was trimmed by 6 bases and J by 5 bases, leaving 13 bases between them. The CDR3 sequence: CASGRDWGTEAFF. In DNA form, the CDR3 reads TGTGCTAGTGGACGAGACTGGGGGACTGAAGCTTTCTTT.

This clone was picked up a small number of times. The V call is TRBV11-2, the J call TRBJ2-1; D possibly corresponds to TRBD1 (6 bases). The length of the CDR3 is 13 residues. Germline-derived CDR1 and CDR2 are SGHAT and FQNNGV. Deletions cut 5 bases from V and 6 bases from J, with 11 bases between. Written as DNA, the CDR3 is TGTGCCAGCAGCCTTTCAGGGGTCAATGAGCAGTTCTTC. It specifies CASSLSGVNEQFF. Variable domain in full (rest from reference TRBV11-2 and TRBJ2-1): EAGVAQSPRYKIIEKRQSVAFWCNPISGHATLYWYQQILGQGPKLLIQFQNNGVVDDSQLPKDRFSAERLKGVDSTLKIQPAKLEDSAVYLCASSLSGVNEQFFGPGTRLTVL.

The chain links TRBV6-2 or TRBV6-3 to TRBJ2-7; TRBD2 matches 8 bases. This CDR3 is built from 13 residues. Per germline, CDR1 MNHEY and CDR2 SVGEGT. The V gene end was trimmed by 6 bases and the J gene end by 8 bases; junction bases not matched to a gene: 9. DNA of the CDR3: TGTGCCAGCAGCTTCGCGGGGGGATCCCAGCAGTACTTC. It is translated as CASSFAGGSQQYF.

This chain connects TRBV5-1 to TRBJ2-7, with D perhaps matching TRBD1 (5 bases). Germline V gene sequence: CDR1 SGHRS, CDR2 YFSETQ. The CDR3 runs to 14 residues. V was clipped by 0 bases and J by 5 bases, with 12 bases between them. In DNA form, the CDR3 reads TGCGCCAGCAGCTTGGCGCCAGGGCTGGACGAGCAGTACTTC. It encodes CASSLAPGLDEQYF.

The V call is TRBV19, the J call TRBJ2-3; D gene ambiguous. Germline lookup yields CDR1 LNHDA and CDR2 SQIVND (reference sequence). The CDR3 has 12 amino acids. Trimming took 5 bases from V and 4 from J, leaving 7 bases between them. The CDR3 region is CASSYGADTQYF. Written as DNA, the CDR3 is TGTGCCAGTAGTTATGGCGCAGATACGCAGTATTTT. Full variable domain (rest looked up from reference TRBV19 and TRBJ2-3): DGGITQSPKYLFRKEGQNVTLSCEQNLNHDAMYWYRQDPGQGLRLIYYSQIVNDFQKGDIAEGYSVSREKKESFPLTVTSAQKNPTAFYLCASSYGADTQYFGPGTRLTVL.

The chain is built from TRBV15 and TRBJ1-5; D may be TRBD1 (5 bases). This CDR3 contains 15 residues. CDR1 is LNHNV and CDR2 is YYDKDF in the germline V gene (reference sequence). Trimming stripped 5 bases from V and 0 bases from J, with 11 bases between. The CDR3, as DNA: TGTGCCACCAGCCCCGACAGTTATAGCAATCAGCCCCAGCATTTT. Its protein product is CATSPDSYSNQPQHF.

The chain uses TRBV6-4 and TRBJ2-3; D is undetermined. Trimming removed 5 bases from V and 2 bases from J, with 11 bases in between. The CDR3 contains 14 residues. The germline V gene has CDR1 MRHNA and CDR2 SNTAGT. CDR3 in amino acids: CASSFAGNTDTQYF. The CDR3 bases are TGTGCCAGCAGTTTTGCAGGTAACACAGATACGCAGTATTTT.

The chain links TRBV18 to TRBJ1-3; 7 bases line up with TRBD1. Germline assignment: CDR1 KGHSH and CDR2 LQKENI. This CDR3 has 16 residues. V gave up 3 bases and J gave up 4 bases; unmatched junction bases: 9. CDR3 region: CASSPVVGGGGNTIYF. As DNA, the CDR3 is TGTGCCAGCTCACCCGTTGTAGGGGGCGGCGGAAACACCATATATTTT.

With regard to this clone: This same CDR3 is encoded by further DNA sequences in the sample. The chain recombines TRBV7-8 with TRBJ2-7, with a tentative D call TRBD1 (6 bases). V was pared by 0 bases and J by 3 bases, with 6 bases between. Per germline, CDR1 SGHVS and CDR2 FQNEAQ. The CDR3 is 13 residues long. The CDR3 loop reads CASSLAQGYEQYF. The DNA of the CDR3 is TGTGCCAGCAGCTTAGCACAGGGCTACGAGCAGTACTTC.